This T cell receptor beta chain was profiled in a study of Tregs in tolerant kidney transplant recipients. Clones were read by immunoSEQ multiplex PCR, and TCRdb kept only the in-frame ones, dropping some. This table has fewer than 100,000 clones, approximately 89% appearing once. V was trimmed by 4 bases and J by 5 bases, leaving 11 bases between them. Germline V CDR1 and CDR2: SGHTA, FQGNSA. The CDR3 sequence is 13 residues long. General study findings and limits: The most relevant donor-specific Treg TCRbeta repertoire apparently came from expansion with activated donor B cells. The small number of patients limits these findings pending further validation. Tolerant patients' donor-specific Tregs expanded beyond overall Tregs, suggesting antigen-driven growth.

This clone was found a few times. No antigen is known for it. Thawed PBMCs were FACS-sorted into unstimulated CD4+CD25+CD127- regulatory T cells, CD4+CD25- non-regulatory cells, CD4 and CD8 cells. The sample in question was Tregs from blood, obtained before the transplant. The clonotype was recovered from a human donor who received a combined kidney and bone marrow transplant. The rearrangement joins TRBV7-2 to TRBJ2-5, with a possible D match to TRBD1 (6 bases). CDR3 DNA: TGTGCCAGCAGCTCAAGGCAGGGGGAGACCCAGTACTTC. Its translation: CASSSRQGETQYF. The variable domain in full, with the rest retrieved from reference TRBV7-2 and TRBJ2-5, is GAGVSQSPSNKVTEKGKDVELRCDPISGHTALYWYRQSLGQGLEFLIYFQGNSAPDKSGLPSDRFSAERTGGSVSTLTIQRTQQEDSAVYLCASSSRQGETQYFGPGTRLLVL.